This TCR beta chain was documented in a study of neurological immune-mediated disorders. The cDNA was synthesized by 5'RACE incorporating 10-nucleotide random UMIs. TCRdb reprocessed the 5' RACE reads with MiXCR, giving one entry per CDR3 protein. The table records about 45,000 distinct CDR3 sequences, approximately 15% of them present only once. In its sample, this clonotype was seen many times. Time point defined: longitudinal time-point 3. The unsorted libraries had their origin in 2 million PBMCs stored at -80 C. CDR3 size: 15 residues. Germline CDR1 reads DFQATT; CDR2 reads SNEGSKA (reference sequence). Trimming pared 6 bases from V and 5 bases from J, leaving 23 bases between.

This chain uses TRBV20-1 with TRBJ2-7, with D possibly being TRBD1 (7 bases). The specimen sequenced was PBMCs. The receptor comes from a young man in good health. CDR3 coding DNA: TGCAGTGCCGATGAGGACAGGCGGACTATTGACGAGCAGTACTTC. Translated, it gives CSADEDRRTIDEQYF.